These 27 T cell receptor beta chains were all obtained from the same sample, sequenced in a study of PD-1 blockade in classical Hodgkin lymphoma. Method: immunoSEQ multiplex PCR; TCRdb's copy keeps in-frame clones and lacks some. The sample comprises around 10,000 clones, about 80% of which are singletons, and roughly 35% rests with the top ten. Exposure to brentuximab vedotin varied, and each patient had relapsed following autologous stem cell transplantation. The sample consisted of peripheral blood mononuclear cells (PBMCs), taken before the second cycle of nivolumab. These receptors were taken from a human donor with classical Hodgkin lymphoma.

The CDR3 spells CASSQSLMSEETQYF. Written as DNA, the CDR3 is TGTGCCAGCAGCCAAAGTCTTATGAGCGAAGAGACCCAGTACTTC. The chain couples TRBV4-2 to TRBJ2-5; D ambiguous. Germline V gene sequence: CDR1 LGHNA, CDR2 YNFKEQ. There are 15 residues in the CDR3. V shed 2 bases and J shed 3 bases, with 13 bases lying between them.

This chain links TRBV9 with TRBJ2-5, with D possibly TRBD2 on 5 matching bases. This CDR3 is built from 13 residues. V dropped 2 bases and J dropped 4 bases, with 9 bases sitting between them. Germline lookup yields CDR1 SGDLS and CDR2 YYNGEE. The CDR3 protein is CASSVDSGETQYF. The CDR3 region has the DNA TGTGCCAGCAGCGTGGACTCAGGAGAGACCCAGTACTTC.

This clone occurred once. The chain recombines TRBV14 with TRBJ1-1; unclear D gene. This CDR3 contains 11 residues. V lost 1 base and J lost 11, with 8 bases in between. The germline gives CDR1 SGHDN, CDR2 FVKESK. The CDR3 loop reads CASSQGDRAFF. CDR3 DNA sequence: TGTGCCAGCAGCCAAGGAGATAGGGCTTTCTTT.

This clone is medium-sized in the sample. The genes are TRBV7-9 and TRBJ1-2, with 9 bases lining up with TRBD1. The CDR3 has 12 amino acids. CDR1 and CDR2 (germline): SEHNR, FQNEAQ (reference sequence). V trimming: 3 bases; J trimming: 8 bases; junction bases outside the gene matches: 1. As DNA, the CDR3 is TGTGCCAGCAGCTTCGGACAGGGGGGCTACACCTTC. Amino acid sequence: CASSFGQGGYTF.

The rearrangement links TRBV14 to TRBJ2-3; D unresolved. V was cut by 5 bases and J by 5 bases, with 5 bases left in between. The germline gives CDR1 SGHDN, CDR2 FVKESK. The CDR3 runs 11 residues. CDR3: CASSNGDTQYF. CDR3 bases: TGTGCCAGCAGCAACGGAGATACGCAGTATTTT.

The chain couples TRBV7-6 to TRBJ2-7; the match to TRBD1 covers 7 bases. This CDR3 spans 15 amino acids. V dropped 1 base and J dropped 3; count of bases not matched to a gene: 6. Germline values: CDR1 SGHVS, CDR2 FNYEAQ. DNA for the CDR3: TGTGCCAGCAGCTTAGTAGACAGGGTGGGCTACGAGCAGTACTTC. It is translated as CASSLVDRVGYEQYF.

This clone was recorded only once. The CDR3 protein is CASSPQDGTGGSSYEQYF. The DNA of the CDR3 is TGTGCCAGCAGCCCACAGGACGGGACAGGGGGTTCCTCCTACGAGCAGTACTTC. The chain combines TRBV14 with TRBJ2-7; 11 positions match TRBD1. The trim removed 4 bases at V and 0 bases at J, leaving 11 bases unmatched. The germline V gene encodes CDR1 SGHDN and CDR2 FVKESK. The CDR3 runs to 18 residues.

The chain carries TRBV28 and TRBJ2-1, with 13 bases matching TRBD2. The CDR3 has 18 amino acids. Germline CDR1 is MDHEN and CDR2 is SYDVKM. V shed 1 base and J 4 bases; nucleotides not matched to a gene: 7. The CDR3 loop is CASSLFGTSGNTYNEQFF. The CDR3 bases are TGTGCCAGCAGTTTATTCGGGACTAGCGGGAACACGTACAATGAGCAGTTCTTC.

The chain uses TRBV7-3 and TRBJ1-1; D might be TRBD1 (6 bases). This CDR3 has 13 residues. The germline CDR1 and CDR2 sequences are SGHTA and FQGTGA. V was clipped by 3 bases and J by 6 bases, with 11 bases between them. The CDR3 bases are TGTGCCAGCAGCTTTCAGGGGTCTGCTGAAGCTTTCTTT. Its translation: CASSFQGSAEAFF. The variable domain in full, with the rest retrieved from reference TRBV7-3 and TRBJ1-1, is GAGVSQTPSNKVTEKGKYVELRCDPISGHTALYWYRQSLGQGPEFLIYFQGTGAADDSGLPNDRFFAVRPEGSVSTLKIQRTERGDSAVYLCASSFQGSAEAFFGQGTRLTVV.

This clone was seen a single time. The chain employs TRBV6-1 and TRBJ1-2, with 8 bases matching TRBD1. The CDR3 totals 14 residues. J was trimmed by 11 bases and V by 2 bases; bases with no gene match: 10. The germline CDR1 and CDR2 sequences are MNHNS and SASEGT. CDR3 DNA sequence: TGTGCCAGCAGTGAAAGGCAGGGGGCACTGCGGTACACCTTC. Its translation: CASSERQGALRYTF.

The chain carries TRBV7-2 and TRBJ2-5; D is uncertain. The CDR3 extends over 11 amino acids. Germline values: CDR1 SGHTA, CDR2 FQGNSA. V was shortened by 5 bases and J by 2 bases, with 3 bases between the two germline ends. CDR3 sequence: CASSLQETQYF. CDR3 nucleotide sequence: TGTGCCAGCAGCCTTCAAGAGACCCAGTACTTC.

The chain combines TRBV19 with TRBJ2-1; 7 bases line up with TRBD2. The V gene's germline CDR1 is LNHDA and CDR2 SQIVND (reference sequence). This CDR3 is 17 amino acids long. J gave up 7 bases and V 5 bases, and 17 bases lay outside the gene matches. The DNA of the CDR3 is TGTGCCAGTAGTCCCTATACCCAGGGAGGGCCTCGGAATGAGCAGTTCTTC. Translation: CASSPYTQGGPRNEQFF.

The rearrangement joins TRBV5-4 to TRBJ1-3; 7 bases line up with TRBD1. This CDR3 is 16 amino acids long. Per germline, CDR1 SGHNT and CDR2 YYREEE (reference sequence). After removal of 0 bases from V and 4 bases from J, the junction contained 7 bases not matched to a gene. The CDR3 reads CASSLEGGLGGNTIYF. The CDR3, as DNA: TGTGCCAGCAGCTTGGAAGGGGGCCTTGGAGGAAACACCATATATTTT.

There are a few counts of this clone. The rearrangement uses TRBV5-4 and TRBJ2-7; D perhaps matches TRBD1 (6 bases). This CDR3 has 13 residues. The V end was cut by 3 bases, the J end by 2 bases, with 9 bases between. Germline V lookup: CDR1 SGHNT, CDR2 YYREEE (reference sequence). The CDR3 loop reads CASSWGQTYEQYF. Written as DNA, the CDR3 is TGTGCCAGCAGCTGGGGGCAAACCTACGAGCAGTACTTC.

This clone was counted a few times. The gene calls are TRBV30 and TRBJ1-6; D ambiguous. The CDR3 sequence is 13 residues long. Germline CDR1 is GTSNPN and CDR2 is SVGIG (reference sequence). The germline V and J ends were trimmed by 4 bases and 4 bases, with 8 bases remaining between them. This chain's CDR3 is CAWNAEYNSPLHF. The DNA of the CDR3 is TGTGCCTGGAATGCAGAGTATAATTCACCCCTCCACTTT.

The chain is built from TRBV4-1 and TRBJ2-2; 7 bases align to TRBD1. The germline V gene encodes CDR1 MGHRA and CDR2 YSYEKL. With V trimmed by 3 bases and J by 4 bases, 2 bases remained unmatched. The CDR3 runs to 14 residues. DNA of the CDR3: TGCGCCAGCAGCCACCGACAGGGCACCGGGGAGCTGTTTTTT. This sequence encodes CASSHRQGTGELFF.

This sequence joins TRBV27 and TRBJ2-3; D gene uncertain. CDR3 size: 14 residues. The germline V gene has CDR1 MNHEY and CDR2 SMNVEV (reference sequence). Trimming removed 5 bases from V and 6 bases from J, with 15 bases in between. DNA of the CDR3: TGTGCCAGCAGTCCTCGACCGGCGCCCGATACGCAGTATTTT. Its translation: CASSPRPAPDTQYF.

This sequence joins TRBV27 and TRBJ1-6, with D unresolved. There are 15 residues in the CDR3. V was shortened by 6 bases and J by 5 bases, with 14 bases between the two germline ends. CDR1 is MNHEY, CDR2 SMNVEV, per germline (reference sequence). The CDR3 DNA sequence: TGTGCCAGCAGACGCCTGGACGGGGATAATTCACCCCTCCACTTT. This encodes CASRRLDGDNSPLHF.

The chain carries TRBV5-6 and TRBJ1-1; no clear D gene. Trimming stripped 1 base from V and 1 base from J, with 5 bases between. Germline loops: CDR1 SGHDT, CDR2 YYEEEE. The CDR3 length is 13 residues. The CDR3 coding sequence is TGTGCCAGCAGCTTGACGAAGAACACTGAAGCTTTCTTT. It encodes CASSLTKNTEAFF.

In this sample, this clone turned up once. The chain is built from TRBV25-1 and TRBJ2-2, with D tentatively TRBD2 (5 bases). This CDR3 is 15 amino acids long. V was shortened by 3 bases and J by 8 bases, with 16 bases between the two germline ends. Germline values: CDR1 MGHDK, CDR2 SYGVNS. For the CDR3, the DNA is TGTGCCAGCAGTGAGAGTTTTCTAGCTTGGGGGGAGCTGTTTTTT. Amino acids: CASSESFLAWGELFF.

The chain employs TRBV7-8 and TRBJ2-6; 8 bases line up with TRBD1. V trimming: 4 bases; J trimming: 4 bases; junction bases outside the gene matches: 9. The CDR3 is made up of 17 amino acids. Germline lookup yields CDR1 SGHVS and CDR2 FQNEAQ. CDR3 amino acids: CASSSTGGVDGANVLTF. The DNA for the CDR3 is TGTGCCAGCAGCTCAACAGGGGGAGTGGACGGGGCCAACGTCCTGACTTTC.

This clone was seen more than once but under ten times. The chain links TRBV6-6 to TRBJ2-3, with D uncertain. The germline V and J ends were trimmed by 7 bases and 2 bases, with 10 bases remaining between them. The germline CDR1 and CDR2 sequences are MNHNY and SVGAGI (reference sequence). The length of the CDR3 is 13 residues. This CDR3 reads CASTPPSTDTQYF. The CDR3 nucleotides read TGTGCCAGCACCCCCCCCTCCACAGATACGCAGTATTTT.

The chain carries TRBV28 and TRBJ1-5; possibly TRBD1 for D (5 bases). The ends were cut back, 8 bases at V and 0 bases at J, with 14 bases in the middle. Per germline, CDR1 MDHEN and CDR2 SYDVKM. This CDR3 has 15 amino acids. The CDR3 DNA reads as TGTGCCAGCGCCCCGGGGCCGAGTAGCAATCAGCCCCAGCATTTT. This gives the protein CASAPGPSSNQPQHF.

The CDR3 DNA is TGTGCCAGCAGTGTCTCAGTTAGGGCGAAGAATCAGCCCCAGCATTTT. Its protein is CASSVSVRAKNQPQHF. The rearrangement links TRBV6-1 to TRBJ1-5, with D unresolved. Germline V gene data show CDR1 as MNHNS and CDR2 as SASEGT. This CDR3 has 16 residues. The ends were cut back, 4 bases at V and 4 bases at J, with 17 bases in the middle.

This chain joins TRBV28 and TRBJ1-1; 8 bases agree with TRBD1. Germline V gives CDR1 MDHEN, CDR2 SYDVKM. The trim removed 7 bases at V and 6 bases at J, leaving 7 bases unmatched. The CDR3 runs 13 residues. CDR3 in amino acids: CASISRGRPEAFF. As DNA, the CDR3 is TGTGCCAGCATCTCCAGGGGGCGTCCTGAAGCTTTCTTT. Supplemented by reference TRBV28 and TRBJ1-1, the full variable domain reads DVKVTQSSRYLVKRTGEKVFLECVQDMDHENMFWYRQDPGLGLRLIYFSYDVKMKEKGDIPEGYSVSREKKERFSLILESASTNQTSMYLCASISRGRPEAFFGQGTRLTVV.

For this clone: Other DNA sequences of this sample code for an identical CDR3. The J gene is TRBJ1-2, the V gene TRBV30, with D uncertain. Germline V lookup: CDR1 GTSNPN, CDR2 SVGIG (reference sequence). The CDR3 sequence is 13 residues long. V was trimmed by 0 bases and J by 1 base, leaving 6 bases between them. In DNA form, the CDR3 reads TGTGCCTGGAGTGTACAGATTAACTATGGCTACACCTTC. This sequence encodes CAWSVQINYGYTF.

The chain is built from TRBV19 and TRBJ2-7, with D tentatively TRBD2 (6 bases). The ends were cut back, 4 bases at V and 3 bases at J, with 16 bases in the middle. The CDR3 consists of 15 residues. Germline V CDR1 and CDR2: LNHDA, SQIVND (reference sequence). CDR3 residues: CASSSLGLGDYEQYF. CDR3 DNA sequence: TGTGCCAGTAGTAGTCTGGGACTCGGAGACTACGAGCAGTACTTC.